The next 20 T cell receptor beta chains were all read from a single sample in a study of blood T cell repertoires in COVID-19. TCRdb's copy holds only in-frame clones and misses some; the assay was immunoSEQ multiplex PCR. This table holds about 150,000 clones, almost 90% found once. What was sequenced was peripheral blood. These receptors originate from a human donor in a cohort sampled during active COVID-19.

CDR3 loop: CASSHAQFDTSSYEQYF. The DNA for the CDR3 is TGCGCCAGCAGCCATGCCCAGTTTGATACCAGCTCCTACGAGCAGTACTTC. V and J are TRBV4-1 and TRBJ2-7; D call uncertain. The CDR3 has 17 residues. Germline CDR1 reads MGHRA; CDR2 reads YSYEKL. V was pared by 3 bases and J by 0 bases, with 18 bases between.

The chain has TRBV28 and TRBJ2-3; the D is unclear. The CDR3 sequence is 14 residues long. Germline assignment: CDR1 MDHEN and CDR2 SYDVKM. The V end lost 7 bases, the J end lost 7 bases, and 18 bases lay between the germline ends. CDR3: CASNLGGLVNTQYF. DNA of the CDR3: TGTGCCAGCAACCTCGGCGGATTAGTGAATACGCAGTATTTT.

The sample holds a few counts of this clone. CDR3 protein: CASQGLGSTGELFF. The CDR3 region has the DNA TGCGCCAGCCAGGGGCTGGGGAGCACCGGGGAGCTGTTTTTT. The rearrangement links TRBV5-1 to TRBJ2-2, with TRBD1 as a possible D gene (6 bases). V lost 7 bases and J lost 4, with 14 bases in between. CDR1 SGHRS and CDR2 YFSETQ come from the germline V gene. The CDR3 contains 14 residues.

In regard to this clone: Its ends do not fully match the called genes, so a read error is possible. The same CDR3 can be traced to other DNA sequences in this sample. V usage is TRBV18 and J usage is TRBJ2-6; TRBD1 agrees at 11 bases. The CDR3 spans 19 residues. Germline loops: CDR1 KGHSH, CDR2 LQKENI. The DNA for the CDR3 is TGTGCCAGCTCACCGTCGGGACAGGGGGTCTTCGCTGGAGCCAACGTCCTGACTTTC. Translated: CASSPSGQGVFAGANVLTF.

The chain recombines TRBV27 with TRBJ2-6; D gene ambiguous. This CDR3 comprises 14 residues. The V end was cut by 4 bases, the J end by 0 bases, with 4 bases between. CDR1 and CDR2 (germline): MNHEY, SMNVEV (reference sequence). In DNA form, the CDR3 reads TGTGCCAGCAGTTCACTCTCTGGGGCCAACGTCCTGACTTTC. Residues: CASSSLSGANVLTF.

The gene calls are TRBV11-2 and TRBJ1-5, with no clear D. CDR3 length equals 15 residues. CDR1 is SGHAT, CDR2 FQNNGV, per germline. Trimming removed 5 bases at V and 1 base at J, with 12 bases between. This CDR3 is CASSPGSASNQPQHF. In DNA form, the CDR3 reads TGTGCCAGCAGCCCGGGATCAGCGAGCAATCAGCCCCAGCATTTT.

The CDR3 sequence is CASSFRGGASYNEQFF. For the CDR3, the DNA is TGTGCCAGCAGCTTCCGCGGGGGGGCTTCCTACAATGAGCAGTTCTTC. J is TRBJ2-1 and V is TRBV7-2; TRBD2 matches at 9 bases. V shed 3 bases and J 1 base; nucleotides not matched to a gene: 4. There are 16 residues in the CDR3. Germline lookup yields CDR1 SGHTA and CDR2 FQGNSA.

The chain employs TRBV10-3 and TRBJ2-3, with D possibly TRBD2 on 5 matching bases. CDR1 ENHRY and CDR2 SYGVKD come from the germline V gene. V lost 3 bases and J lost 2, with 9 bases in between. This CDR3 comprises 14 residues. CDR3 in amino acids: CAISESTTTDTQYF. In DNA, the CDR3 is TGTGCCATCAGTGAATCGACTACCACAGATACGCAGTATTTT.

V and J are TRBV11-2 and TRBJ2-7; no reliable D call. Germline CDR1 SGHAT, CDR2 FQNNGV. The CDR3 contains 14 residues. The V and J ends lost 1 base and 3 bases respectively, with 10 bases between them. The CDR3 sequence is CASSLGLLNYEQYF. DNA of the CDR3: TGTGCCAGCAGCTTAGGGCTACTAAACTACGAGCAGTACTTC.

DNA of the CDR3: TGTGCCAGCTCACCAGGGACTACCTACGAGCAGTACTTC. This sequence encodes CASSPGTTYEQYF. The chain uses TRBV18 and TRBJ2-7, with 7 bases aligning to TRBD2. Germline V gene data show CDR1 as KGHSH and CDR2 as LQKENI. This CDR3 has 13 amino acids. The trim removed 2 bases at V and 2 bases at J, leaving 0 bases unmatched.

The chain carries TRBV4-3 and TRBJ2-5; the match to TRBD2 covers 14 bases. This CDR3 has 15 amino acids. Per the germline V gene, CDR1 is LGHNA and CDR2 is YSLEER. The V and J ends lost 4 bases and 5 bases, in that order; junction bases with no gene match: 3. CDR3 amino acids: CASSRGLAGGETQYF. The CDR3 coding sequence is TGCGCCAGCAGCCGTGGACTAGCGGGAGGTGAGACCCAGTACTTC.

The chain couples TRBV7-2 to TRBJ1-4; 8 bases are shared with TRBD1. With V trimmed by 1 base and J by 7 bases, 5 bases remained unmatched. This CDR3 contains 15 residues. Germline V gene data show CDR1 as SGHTA and CDR2 as FQGNSA. CDR3 sequence: CASSLVTGEGEKLFF. Written as DNA, the CDR3 is TGTGCCAGCAGCTTAGTGACAGGGGAGGGTGAAAAACTGTTTTTT. Based on the CDR3 plus reference TRBV7-2 and TRBJ1-4, the full variable domain is GAGVSQSPSNKVTEKGKDVELRCDPISGHTALYWYRQSLGQGLEFLIYFQGNSAPDKSGLPSDRFSAERTGGSVSTLTIQRTQQEDSAVYLCASSLVTGEGEKLFFGSGTQLSVL.

The chain links TRBV27 to TRBJ1-5, with a tentative D call TRBD1 (5 bases). Germline assignment: CDR1 MNHEY and CDR2 SMNVEV (reference sequence). This CDR3 spans 16 amino acids. The V end was cut by 9 bases, the J end by 0 bases, with 18 bases between. The CDR3 loop reads CASGAAGRYSNQPQHF. CDR3 coding DNA: TGTGCCAGTGGGGCGGCCGGCCGTTATAGCAATCAGCCCCAGCATTTT.

At least ten counts were recorded for this clone. The chain combines TRBV9 with TRBJ1-3; D is ambiguous. The length of the CDR3 is 14 residues. Trimming removed 4 bases at V and 4 bases at J, with 12 bases between. CDR1 and CDR2 from the germline V gene are SGDLS and YYNGEE. In DNA form, the CDR3 reads TGTGCCAGCAGCCTCCAGGTTGTGGGAAACACCATATATTTT. Amino acid sequence: CASSLQVVGNTIYF.

J is TRBJ2-1 and V is TRBV7-2; D is undetermined. Trimming took off 5 bases at V and 0 bases at J, with 8 bases between the two ends. CDR1 is SGHTA, CDR2 FQGNSA, per germline. The CDR3 is 14 residues long. CDR3 residues: CASSIPLSYNEQFF. The CDR3 DNA reads as TGTGCCAGCAGCATACCACTCTCCTACAATGAGCAGTTCTTC.

J is TRBJ2-7 and V is TRBV9; 7 nucleotides line up with TRBD1. This CDR3 region has 15 residues. The germline CDR1 and CDR2 sequences are SGDLS and YYNGEE. V shed 0 bases and J 2 bases; nucleotides not matched to a gene: 5. The CDR3 DNA reads as TGTGCCAGCAGCGTAGATCGACAGGGACCCTACGAGCAGTACTTC. It encodes CASSVDRQGPYEQYF.

The sample holds one count of this clone. The rearrangement links TRBV11-2 to TRBJ2-7; TRBD1 matches at 7 bases. This CDR3 has 15 amino acids. Germline-derived CDR1 and CDR2 are SGHAT and FQNNGV. J was trimmed by 1 base and V by 1 base; bases with no gene match: 4. The CDR3 coding sequence is TGTGCCAGCAGCTTAGCCGAGGGACAGTCCTACGAGCAGTACTTC. Its translation: CASSLAEGQSYEQYF.

V gene TRBV2 combines with J gene TRBJ2-1; 14 bases match TRBD2. Germline V gene sequence: CDR1 SNHLY, CDR2 FYNNEI. The length of the CDR3 is 15 residues. J gave up 5 bases and V 5 bases, and 2 bases lay outside the gene matches. The CDR3 coding sequence is TGTGCCAGCAGTCCGACTAGCGGGAGGGACAATGAGCAGTTCTTC. Translating it yields CASSPTSGRDNEQFF.

The chain couples TRBV18 to TRBJ1-2; the D gene is possibly TRBD1 (5 bases). The CDR3 is 15 amino acids. Per germline, CDR1 KGHSH and CDR2 LQKENI. Trimming left V 3 bases short and J 3 bases short, with 14 bases between. The CDR3 coding sequence is TGTGCCAGCTCACCCTCGCAGGGTACGGACTATGGCTACACCTTC. This gives the protein CASSPSQGTDYGYTF.

The rearrangement links TRBV5-6 to TRBJ2-1; tentatively, D is TRBD1 (6 bases). Germline CDR1 and CDR2: SGHDT and YYEEEE. The CDR3 is made up of 14 amino acids. V was shortened by 4 bases and J by 7 bases, with 15 bases between the two germline ends. CDR3 DNA: TGTGCCAGCAGCCAGGACAGCGGTAAAAATGAGCAGTTCTTC. Translation gives CASSQDSGKNEQFF.